This TCR beta chain stems from a study of T cells in Graves' hyperthyroidism and ophthalmopathy. Study-wide background: Once the initial diagnosis was made, peripheral blood was obtained before any treatment. Whole-study findings and limits: Appearing also in blood were most of the thyroid clonotypes expanded above 0.001.

In this sample, this clonotype turned up many times. What it recognizes is unknown. RNA transcripts gave rise to amplified TCR beta CDR3 regions. The TCR CDR3 was amplified in a first-round RT-PCR using the HTBI primer set. Each CDR3 protein gets one entry after TCRdb re-called the multiplex PCR reads with MiXCR. Of hundreds of thousands of distinct CDR3 sequences listed, 14% are singletons. Blood was drawn at first hyperthyroidism diagnosis, before any ophthalmopathy symptoms. The CDR3 runs 17 residues. The germline V gene has CDR1 SGHVS and CDR2 FQNEAQ. The ends lost 2 bases at V and 3 bases at J; junction bases unmatched: 11.

The source material was blood. This rearrangement joins TRBV7-8 to TRBJ2-5; 8 bases fit TRBD2. The TCR was taken from a woman aged 25 to 45 with Graves' hyperthyroidism that later progressed to Graves' ophthalmopathy. The CDR3 reads CASSLNSAAGGKETQYF. Written as DNA, the CDR3 is TGTGCCAGCAGCTTAAATTCGGCGGCGGGAGGTAAAGAGACCCAGTACTTC.